This T cell receptor (beta chain) was sequenced for a study of blood T cell repertoires in COVID-19. Trimming left V 1 base short and J 4 bases short, with 5 bases between. The V gene's germline CDR1 is SEHNR and CDR2 FQNEAQ (reference sequence). This CDR3 spans 13 amino acids. Clones were sequenced by immunoSEQ multiplex PCR, and TCRdb holds only the in-frame ones, with some missing. In the table there are over 150,000 clones, approximately 88% of which are singletons. V and J are TRBV7-9 and TRBJ1-3; D unresolved. Source material: peripheral blood. This clonotype was sampled from a woman aged 55-70 years with acute or convalescent COVID-19. CDR3: CASSLGRGNTIYF. For the CDR3, the DNA is TGTGCCAGCAGCTTAGGGAGGGGAAACACCATATATTTT.